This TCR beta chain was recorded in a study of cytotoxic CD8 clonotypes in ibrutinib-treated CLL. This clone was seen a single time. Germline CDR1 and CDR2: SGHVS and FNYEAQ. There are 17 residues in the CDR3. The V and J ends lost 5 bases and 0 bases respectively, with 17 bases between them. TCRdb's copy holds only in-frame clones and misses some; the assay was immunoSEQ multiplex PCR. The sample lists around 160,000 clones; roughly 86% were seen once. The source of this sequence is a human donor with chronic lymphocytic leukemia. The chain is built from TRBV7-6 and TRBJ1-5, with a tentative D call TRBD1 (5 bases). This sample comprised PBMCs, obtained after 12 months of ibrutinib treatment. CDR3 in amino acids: CASSARGIGSSNQPQHF. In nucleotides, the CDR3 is TGTGCCAGCAGCGCTAGGGGAATCGGGAGTAGCAATCAGCCCCAGCATTTT.